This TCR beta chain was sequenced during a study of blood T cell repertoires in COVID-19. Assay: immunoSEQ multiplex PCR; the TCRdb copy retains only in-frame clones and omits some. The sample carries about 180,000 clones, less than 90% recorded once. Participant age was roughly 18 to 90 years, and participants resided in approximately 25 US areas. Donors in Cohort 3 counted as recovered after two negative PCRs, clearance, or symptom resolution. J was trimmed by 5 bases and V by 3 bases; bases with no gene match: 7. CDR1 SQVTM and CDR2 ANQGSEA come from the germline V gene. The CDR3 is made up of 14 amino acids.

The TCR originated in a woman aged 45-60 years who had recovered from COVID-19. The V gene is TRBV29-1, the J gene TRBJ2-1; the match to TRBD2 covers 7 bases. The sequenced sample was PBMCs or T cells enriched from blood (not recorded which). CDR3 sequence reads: CSVEWGRANNEQFF. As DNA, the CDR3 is TGCAGCGTTGAGTGGGGGAGGGCCAACAATGAGCAGTTCTTC.